The source of this T cell receptor (beta chain) is a study of shared clonotypes between healthy human individuals. Only in-frame clones appear in the TCRdb table, and some are missing; sequencing was by immunoSEQ multiplex PCR. The sample includes about 460,000 clones, over 60% of them seen just once. The germline gives CDR1 MDHEN, CDR2 SYDVKM. The CDR3 contains 15 residues. V gave up 2 bases and J gave up 1 base, with 12 bases separating them. The sample taken for sequencing was PBMCs. This chain connects TRBV28 to TRBJ2-7, with a tentative D call TRBD1 (5 bases). This TCR came from a woman in her thirties or forties in good health. Some clones in this sample may be carry-over from other donors' samples. The CDR3 spells CASSLTGSVSYEQYF. CDR3 bases: TGTGCCAGCAGTTTAACAGGTTCCGTATCCTACGAGCAGTACTTC.